Here is one T cell receptor beta chain with its context. Original analysis: Amplified reference gene primers provided the basis for estimating nucleated cell counts. Method: immunoSEQ multiplex PCR; TCRdb's copy keeps in-frame clones and lacks some. V, J and clone size are taken as reported in that table, and D and trimming were inferred from the DNA itself. The table has some 300,000 clones, roughly 84% seen once. The germline V and J ends were trimmed by 2 bases and 7 bases, with 12 bases remaining between them. From germline, CDR1 is MDHEN and CDR2 SYDVKM. The CDR3 length is 14 residues. Participants were aged about 18 to 90 years, lived in roughly 23 US areas, and enrolled virtually. The data belong to a study of blood T cell repertoires in COVID-19.

This chain links TRBV28 with TRBJ1-5; maybe TRBD1 (6 bases). The receptor comes from a woman in her twenties or thirties who had recovered from COVID-19. The specimen was PBMCs or T cells enriched from blood (not recorded which). CDR3 residues: CASSLGGRRQPQHF. CDR3 nucleotide sequence: TGTGCCAGCAGTTTAGGGGGCCGGCGCCAGCCCCAGCATTTT.